This paragraph covers one T cell receptor (beta chain) sequence. Its antigen is still unknown. No much larger clone is present one base from it, and per-base qualities are unavailable. These data belong to a study of Ad26.COV2.S vaccination and SARS-CoV-2 variants (dated by TCRdb to about 2021). A note on the overall study: Vaccine-arm donors came from COV1001, a multicentre, randomized, double-blind, placebo-controlled phase I-IIa trial of Ad26.COV2.S in healthy adults. Ad26.COV2.S was given intramuscularly at 5x10^10 or 1x10^11 viral particles, as a single shot or as two shots 56 days apart. TCRbeta repertoire sequencing served as the tool for gauging how specific and how broad the SARS-CoV-2-reactive T cell receptors were following Ad26.COV2.S vaccination. A total of 32 samples were included in the TCR-sequenced set, comprising around 20 Ad26.COV2.S vaccine recipients, 5 placebo recipients and 8 SARS-CoV-2 convalescent individuals. Trial participants were randomized into five groups of five, in which low-dose or high-dose Ad26.COV2.S was given once or twice, or placebo was given on both occasions. Throughout the experiments and outcome assessment, investigators stayed blinded to trial group allocation.

The germline V gene (reference sequence) supplies CDR1 GTSNPN and CDR2 SVGIG. V and J lose 0 bases and 2 bases, and a span of 11 bases separates them. The CDR3 sequence holds 15 residues, the cysteine and phenylalanine included. Here the CDR3 DNA is all that survives: 45 bases in frame from base 1. Study-wide findings and limitations: Ad26.COV2.S recipients had higher spike-specific TCR breadth than placebo recipients (P = 0.0014). According to the authors, total T cell responses may have been underestimated by the TCR breadth and depth analyses. After vaccination, substantial breadth of spike-specific CD8+ and CD4+ T cell responses was reported. The study was not powered to compare responses between vaccine doses or regimens. Vaccine and placebo recipients had similar non-spike TCR breadth, a finding consistent with the vaccine containing only spike.

The immunoSEQ Assay was used to sequence TCRbeta CDR3 regions. After extraction, genomic DNA underwent amplification by bias-controlled multiplex PCR, followed by high-throughput sequencing. As for the authors' bioinformatics: To quantify the absolute abundance of each unique TCRbeta CDR3 region, sequences were collapsed and filtered. T cell fraction was estimated by normalizing TCRbeta template counts to usable DNA, which was measured by amplifying reference genes present in all nucleated cells. Repertoire TCRs were annotated as SARS-CoV-2-specific by exact matching of V gene, CDR3 amino acid sequence and J gene to a known reactive TCR set. The reference SARS-CoV-2 TCR set was obtained from MIRA and was filtered for enrichment in COVID-19-positive ImmuneCODE repertoires, whereby public or cross-reactive TCRs were removed. Drawing on the MIRA antigens, annotated TCRs were analysed further at the level of specific ORF or position within ORF. Breadth was defined as annotated unique rearrangements over total unique productive rearrangements; depth was the summed frequency of those rearrangements. Two-sided Wilcoxon rank-sum tests were used to compare TCR breadth between groups. TCRdb took this table from immuneACCESS and kept in-frame rearrangements with V and J called. Such tables lack part of the clones; where checked against another copy, unresolved V genes explain under half of the gap, and the rest is unexplained. The DNA was the basis for D and trimming; V, J and clone size are from that table. Across this sample there are fewer than 400,000 clones, with 89% seen only once. Approximately 1.9% of the sample lies in the top ten.

The treatment or condition label for this specimen denotes: 15 to 20 received Ad26.COV2.S at low or high dose, single or two shots; several received placebo; per-sample allocation not given. Repertoires of vaccine and placebo recipients were sequenced from samples collected on day 63 after the first injection. Cohort 1b enrolled about two dozen adults aged 18-55 years at a single site in Boston, USA, between 29 July and 7 August 2020. Ad26.COV2.S consisted of a replication-incompetent adenovirus type 26 vector by which a prefusion-stabilized SARS-CoV-2 spike protein from the original Wuhan strain was expressed.

The source is a person between 18 and 60 years old who received the Ad26.COV2.S COVID-19 vaccine or a placebo. The chain employs TRBV30 and TRBJ2-1, with TRBD2 as a weak D call on 5 bases. The specimen was peripheral blood, collected in a trial of Ad26.COV2.S vaccine versus placebo. The CDR3 in this case is CAWSVLVGPYNEQFF. The DNA sequence is as follows: TGTGCCTGGAGTGTACTAGTCGGACCCTACAATGAGCAGTTCTTC.